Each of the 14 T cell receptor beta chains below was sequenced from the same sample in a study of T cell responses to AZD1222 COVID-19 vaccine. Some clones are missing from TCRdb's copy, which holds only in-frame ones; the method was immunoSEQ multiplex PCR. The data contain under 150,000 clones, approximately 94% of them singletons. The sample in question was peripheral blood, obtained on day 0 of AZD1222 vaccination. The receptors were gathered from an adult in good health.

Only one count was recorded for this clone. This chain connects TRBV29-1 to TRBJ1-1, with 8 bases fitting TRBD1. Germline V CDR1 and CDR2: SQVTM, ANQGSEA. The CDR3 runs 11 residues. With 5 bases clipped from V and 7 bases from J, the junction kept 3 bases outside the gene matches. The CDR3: CSVKTGGEAFF. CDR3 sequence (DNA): TGCAGCGTTAAAACAGGGGGTGAAGCTTTCTTT. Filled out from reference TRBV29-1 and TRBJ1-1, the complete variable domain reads SAVISQKPSRDICQRGTSLTIQCQVDSQVTMMFWYRQQPGQSLTLIATANQGSEATYESGFVIDKFPISRPNLTFSTLTVSNMSPEDSSIYLCSVKTGGEAFFGQGTRLTVV.

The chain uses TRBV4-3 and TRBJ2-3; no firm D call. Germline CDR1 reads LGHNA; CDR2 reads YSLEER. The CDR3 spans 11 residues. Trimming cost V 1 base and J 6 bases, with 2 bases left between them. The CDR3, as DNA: TGCGCCAGCAGCCAAGGGGATACGCAGTATTTT. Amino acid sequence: CASSQGDTQYF.

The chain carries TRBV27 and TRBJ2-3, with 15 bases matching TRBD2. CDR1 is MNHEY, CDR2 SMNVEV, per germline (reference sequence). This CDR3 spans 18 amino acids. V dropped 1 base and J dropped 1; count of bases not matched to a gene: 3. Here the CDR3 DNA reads TGTGCCAGCAGTTTATTGGGACTAGCGGGAGGTGGCACAGATACGCAGTATTTT. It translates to CASSLLGLAGGGTDTQYF.

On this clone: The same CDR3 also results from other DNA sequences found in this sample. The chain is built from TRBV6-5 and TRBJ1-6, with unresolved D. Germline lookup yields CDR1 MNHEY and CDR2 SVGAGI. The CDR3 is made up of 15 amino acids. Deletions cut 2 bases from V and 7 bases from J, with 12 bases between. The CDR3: CASSYLGEGNSPLHF. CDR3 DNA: TGTGCCAGCAGTTACCTGGGAGAAGGCAATTCACCCCTCCACTTT.

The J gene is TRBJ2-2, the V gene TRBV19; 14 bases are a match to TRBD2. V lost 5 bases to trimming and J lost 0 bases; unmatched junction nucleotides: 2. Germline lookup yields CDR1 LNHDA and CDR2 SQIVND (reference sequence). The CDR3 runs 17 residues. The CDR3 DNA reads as TGTGCCAGTAGTCCGGGACTAGCGGGGGCGAACACCGGGGAGCTGTTTTTT. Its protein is CASSPGLAGANTGELFF.

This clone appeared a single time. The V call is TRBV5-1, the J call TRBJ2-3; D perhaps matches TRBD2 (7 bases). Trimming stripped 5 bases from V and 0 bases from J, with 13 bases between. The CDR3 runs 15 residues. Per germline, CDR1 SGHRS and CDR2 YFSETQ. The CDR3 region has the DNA TGCGCCAGCAGAGGGGGGGACCGTAGCACAGATACGCAGTATTTT. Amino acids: CASRGGDRSTDTQYF.

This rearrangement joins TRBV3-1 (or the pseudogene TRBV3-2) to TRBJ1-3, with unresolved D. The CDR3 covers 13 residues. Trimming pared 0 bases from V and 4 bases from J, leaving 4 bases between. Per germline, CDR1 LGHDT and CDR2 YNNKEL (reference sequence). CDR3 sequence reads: CASSQEGGNTIYF. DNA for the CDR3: TGTGCCAGCAGCCAAGAGGGGGGAAACACCATATATTTT.

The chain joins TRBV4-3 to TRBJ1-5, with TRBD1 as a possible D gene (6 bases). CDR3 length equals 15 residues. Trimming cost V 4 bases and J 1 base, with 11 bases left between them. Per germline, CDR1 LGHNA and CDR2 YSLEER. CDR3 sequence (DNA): TGCGCCAGCAGCCCAACACAGGGAAGCAATCAGCCCCAGCATTTT. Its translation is CASSPTQGSNQPQHF.

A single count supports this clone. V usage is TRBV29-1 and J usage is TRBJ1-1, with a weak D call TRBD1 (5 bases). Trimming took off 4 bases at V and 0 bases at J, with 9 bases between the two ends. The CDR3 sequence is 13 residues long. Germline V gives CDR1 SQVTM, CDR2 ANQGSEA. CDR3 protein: CSVGAGMNTEAFF. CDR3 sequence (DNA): TGCAGCGTTGGGGCAGGGATGAACACTGAAGCTTTCTTT.

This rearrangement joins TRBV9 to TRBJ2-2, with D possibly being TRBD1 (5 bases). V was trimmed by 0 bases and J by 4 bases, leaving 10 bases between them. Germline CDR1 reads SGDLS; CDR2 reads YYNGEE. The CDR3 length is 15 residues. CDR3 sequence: CASSVGLGATGELFF. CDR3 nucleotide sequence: TGTGCCAGCAGCGTAGGCTTAGGGGCCACCGGGGAGCTGTTTTTT.

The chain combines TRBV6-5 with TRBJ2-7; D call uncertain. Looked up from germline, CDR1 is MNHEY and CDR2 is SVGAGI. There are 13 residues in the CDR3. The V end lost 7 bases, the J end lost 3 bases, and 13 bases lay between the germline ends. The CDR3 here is CASTQRHLYEQYF. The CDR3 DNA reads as TGTGCCAGCACCCAAAGGCACCTCTACGAGCAGTACTTC.

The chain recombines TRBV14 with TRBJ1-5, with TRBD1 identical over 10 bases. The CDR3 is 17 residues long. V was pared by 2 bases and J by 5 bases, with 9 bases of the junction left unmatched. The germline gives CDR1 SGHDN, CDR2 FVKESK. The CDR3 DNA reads TGTGCCAGCAGCCAAAAACCGGGACAGGGGCGCGATCAGCCCCAGCATTTT. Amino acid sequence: CASSQKPGQGRDQPQHF.

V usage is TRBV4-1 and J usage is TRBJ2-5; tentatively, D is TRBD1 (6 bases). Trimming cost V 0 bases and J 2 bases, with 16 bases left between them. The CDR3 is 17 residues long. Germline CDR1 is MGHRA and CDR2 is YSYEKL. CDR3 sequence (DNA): TGCGCCAGCAGCCAAGAGGCCACAGGGACCCTTCAAGAGACCCAGTACTTC. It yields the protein CASSQEATGTLQETQYF.

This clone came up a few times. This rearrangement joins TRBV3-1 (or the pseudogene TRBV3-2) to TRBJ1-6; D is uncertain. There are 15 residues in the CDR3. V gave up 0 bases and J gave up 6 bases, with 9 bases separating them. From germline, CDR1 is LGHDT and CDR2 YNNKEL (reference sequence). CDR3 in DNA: TGTGCCAGCAGCCAAGATAGTGGACCTAATTCACCCCTCCACTTT. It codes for CASSQDSGPNSPLHF.